This T cell receptor (beta chain) was recorded in a study of blood T cell repertoires in COVID-19. Study at large: There were acute and convalescent COVID-19 samples, and they came from the United States, Italy and Spain.

TCRdb's copy holds only in-frame clones and misses some; the assay was immunoSEQ multiplex PCR. This table holds hundreds of thousands of clones, roughly 89% found once. Participants, about 18 to 100 years old, spanned 25 or so US areas. A case of COVID-19 had been met by exposed participants within 2 weeks before study entry. The germline V and J ends were trimmed by 3 bases and 5 bases, with 11 bases remaining between them. CDR1 is SNHLY, CDR2 FYNNEI, per germline. The CDR3 length is 13 residues. This clone rates as medium-sized. Sequencing was done on a sample of PBMCs or T cells enriched from blood (not recorded which). The sequence was obtained from a man aged 25 to 45 who had been exposed to COVID-19. The chain employs TRBV2 and TRBJ2-7, with D tentatively TRBD2 (6 bases). The CDR3 region has the DNA TGTGCCAGCAGTGACGGGGGTATCGACGAGCAGTACTTC. This sequence encodes CASSDGGIDEQYF.